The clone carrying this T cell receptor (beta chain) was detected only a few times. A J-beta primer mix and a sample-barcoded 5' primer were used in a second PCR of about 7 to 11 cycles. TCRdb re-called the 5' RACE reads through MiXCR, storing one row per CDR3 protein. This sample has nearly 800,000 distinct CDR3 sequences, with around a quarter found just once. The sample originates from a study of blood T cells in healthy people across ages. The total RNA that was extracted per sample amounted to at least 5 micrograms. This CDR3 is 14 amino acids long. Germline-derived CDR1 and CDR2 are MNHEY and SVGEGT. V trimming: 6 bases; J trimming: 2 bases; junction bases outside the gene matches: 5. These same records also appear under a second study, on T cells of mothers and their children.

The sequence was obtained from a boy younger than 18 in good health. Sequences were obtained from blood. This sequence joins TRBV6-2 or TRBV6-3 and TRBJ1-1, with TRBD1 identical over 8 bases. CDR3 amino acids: CASRRTGQNTEAFF. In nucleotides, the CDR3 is TGTGCCAGCAGGAGGACAGGGCAAAACACTGAAGCTTTCTTT.